This T cell receptor (beta chain) was profiled in a study of T cell changes during pregnancy in multiple sclerosis. Sequencing used immunoSEQ multiplex PCR; TCRdb keeps in-frame clones, though not all of them. The data contain approximately 85,000 clones, about 94% of them singletons. This clone was found once. The source material was peripheral blood, sampled in the third trimester of pregnancy. This receptor was identified in a female donor with multiple sclerosis, enrolled in a pregnancy study.

The CDR3 protein is CASSPGPGEETQYF. The CDR3 DNA reads as TGCGCCAGCAGTCCAGGGCCAGGAGAAGAGACCCAGTACTTC. The chain employs TRBV5-1 and TRBJ2-5; a possible D gene is TRBD1 (5 bases). Germline V lookup: CDR1 SGHRS, CDR2 YFSETQ. Deletions cut 5 bases from V and 3 bases from J, with 14 bases between. The CDR3 is 14 residues long.